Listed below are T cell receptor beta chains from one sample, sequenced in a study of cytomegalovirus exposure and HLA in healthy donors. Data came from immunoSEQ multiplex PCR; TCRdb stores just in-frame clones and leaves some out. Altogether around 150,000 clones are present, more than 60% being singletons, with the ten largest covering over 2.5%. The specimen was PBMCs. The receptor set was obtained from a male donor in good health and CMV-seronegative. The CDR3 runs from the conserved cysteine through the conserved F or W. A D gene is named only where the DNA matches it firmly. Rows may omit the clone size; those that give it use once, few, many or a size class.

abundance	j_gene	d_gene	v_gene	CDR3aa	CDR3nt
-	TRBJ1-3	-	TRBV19	CASSISGLAFSGNTIYF	TGTGCCAGTAGCATATCAGGCCTAGCGTTCTCTGGAAACACCATATATTTT
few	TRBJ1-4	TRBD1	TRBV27	CASSLGQGITNEKLFF	TGTGCCAGCAGTTTGGGACAGGGGATAACTAATGAAAAACTGTTTTTT
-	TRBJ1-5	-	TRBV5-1	CASSAGWGGNQPQHF	TGCGCCAGCAGCGCCGGGTGGGGCGGCAATCAGCCCCAGCATTTT
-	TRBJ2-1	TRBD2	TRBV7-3	CASSSTSGSTNEQFF	TGTGCCAGCAGCTCTACTAGCGGGAGTACCAATGAGCAGTTCTTC
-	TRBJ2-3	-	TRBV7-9	CASSPFPGLADTQYF	TGTGCCAGCAGCCCCTTCCCAGGATTGGCAGATACGCAGTATTTT
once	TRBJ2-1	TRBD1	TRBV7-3	CASSPKGTVPYNEQFF	TGTGCCAGCAGCCCCAAGGGGACAGTCCCATACAATGAGCAGTTCTTC
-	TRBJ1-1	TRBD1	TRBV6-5	CASSNGQGAEAFF	TGTGCCAGCAGCAACGGACAGGGCGCTGAAGCTTTCTTT
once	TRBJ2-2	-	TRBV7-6	CASSQANTGELFF	TGTGCCAGCAGCCAGGCGAACACCGGGGAGCTGTTTTTT
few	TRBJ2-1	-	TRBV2	CASSPGTWDNEQFF	TGTGCCAGCAGTCCCGGGACATGGGACAATGAGCAGTTCTTC
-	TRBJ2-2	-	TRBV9	CASTRQTNTGELFF	TGTGCCAGCACCAGACAGACGAACACCGGGGAGCTGTTTTTT
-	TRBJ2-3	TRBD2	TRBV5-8	CASSLGTRDTQYF	TGTGCCAGCAGCTTGGGGACTAGAGATACGCAGTATTTT
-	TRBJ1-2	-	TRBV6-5	CTSSPSSGTFYGYTF	TGTACCAGCAGCCCTTCTTCCGGGACTTTCTATGGCTACACCTTC
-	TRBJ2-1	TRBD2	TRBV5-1	CASSGSGGQNNEQFF	TGCGCCAGCAGCGGTAGCGGGGGCCAAAACAATGAGCAGTTCTTC
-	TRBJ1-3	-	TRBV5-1	CASRVGSGNTIYF	TGCGCCAGCAGGGTCGGCTCTGGAAACACCATATATTTT
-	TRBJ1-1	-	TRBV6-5	CASSYRGLAEAFF	TGTGCCAGCAGTTACAGGGGGTTGGCTGAAGCTTTCTTT
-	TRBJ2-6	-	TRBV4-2	CASSPEEGSASGANVLTF	TGTGCCAGCAGCCCAGAGGAGGGGTCCGCATCTGGGGCCAACGTCCTGACTTTC
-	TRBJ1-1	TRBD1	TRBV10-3	CAISSGQGGTEAFF	TGTGCCATCAGTTCGGGACAGGGGGGGACTGAAGCTTTCTTT
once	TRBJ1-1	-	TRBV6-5	CASSYAHLRSNTEAFF	TGTGCCAGCAGTTATGCCCACCTCCGGTCCAACACTGAAGCTTTCTTT
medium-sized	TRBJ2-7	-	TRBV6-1	CASKEETSPSYEQYF	TGTGCCAGCAAGGAAGAGACTAGTCCTTCCTACGAGCAGTACTTC
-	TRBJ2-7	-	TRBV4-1	CASSQDRGGKSSYEQYF	TGCGCCAGCAGCCAAGATAGGGGCGGCAAGAGCTCCTACGAGCAGTACTTC
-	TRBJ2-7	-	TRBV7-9	CASSLATGYEQYF	TGTGCCAGCAGCTTAGCTACGGGGTACGAGCAGTACTTC
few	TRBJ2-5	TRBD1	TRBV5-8	CASSFGQGKTQYF	TGTGCCAGCAGCTTCGGACAGGGGAAGACCCAGTACTTC
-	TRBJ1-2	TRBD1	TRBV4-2	CASSQTGIGLDYGYTF	TGTGCCAGCAGCCAGACAGGGATAGGTCTTGACTATGGCTACACCTTC
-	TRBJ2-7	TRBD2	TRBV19	CASSTRGLAGDVEQYF	TGTGCCAGTAGTACCCGTGGACTAGCGGGAGATGTCGAGCAGTACTTC
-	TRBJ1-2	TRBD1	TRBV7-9	CSSSSFRDRGARNYGYTF	TGTTCCAGCAGCTCATTCCGGGACAGGGGTGCCCGTAACTATGGCTACACCTTC
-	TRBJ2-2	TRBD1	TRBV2	CASTRDRAVNTGELFF	TGTGCCAGCACCCGGGACAGGGCTGTGAACACCGGGGAGCTGTTTTTT
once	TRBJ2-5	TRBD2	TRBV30	CARSGGLAGRRETQYF	TGTGCCCGGAGTGGAGGACTAGCGGGACGGCGGGAGACCCAGTACTTC
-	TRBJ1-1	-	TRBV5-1	CASSFGNTGGGTEAFF	TGCGCCAGCAGCTTTGGGAACACGGGGGGAGGAACTGAAGCTTTCTTT
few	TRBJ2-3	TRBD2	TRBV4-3	CASSQGGGFRTDTQYF	TGCGCCAGCAGCCAAGGGGGGGGGTTCCGGACGGATACGCAGTATTTT
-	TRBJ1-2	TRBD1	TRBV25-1	CASSDYPGGGYTF	TGTGCCAGCAGTGACTACCCAGGGGGTGGCTACACCTTC
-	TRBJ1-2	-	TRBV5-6	CASSLAVNHYGYTF	TGTGCCAGCAGCTTGGCAGTCAACCACTATGGCTACACCTTC
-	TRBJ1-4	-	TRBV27	CASSSPNEKLFF	TGTGCCAGCTCCTCCCCTAATGAAAAACTGTTTTTT
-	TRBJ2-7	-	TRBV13	CASSPRTHEQYF	TGTGCCAGCAGCCCCCGAACACACGAGCAGTACTTC
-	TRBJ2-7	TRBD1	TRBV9	CASSVGDSYEQYF	TGTGCCAGCAGCGTAGGGGACAGTTACGAGCAGTACTTC
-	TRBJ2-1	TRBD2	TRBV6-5	CASSFVGLAINNEQFF	TGTGCCAGCAGTTTCGTGGGACTAGCTATAAACAATGAGCAGTTCTTC
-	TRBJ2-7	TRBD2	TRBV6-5	CASSYRAGVEQYF	TGTGCCAGCAGTTATCGAGCGGGAGTCGAGCAGTACTTC
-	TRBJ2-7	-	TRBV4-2	CASSQDWLGDETYEQYF	TGTGCCAGCAGCCAAGATTGGCTCGGAGATGAGACCTACGAGCAGTACTTC
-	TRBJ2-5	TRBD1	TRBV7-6	CASTDDRALETQYF	TGTGCCAGCACCGACGACAGGGCCCTGGAGACCCAGTACTTC
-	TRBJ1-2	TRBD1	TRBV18	CASSPPEGASVYGYTF	TGTGCCAGCTCACCACCGGAGGGGGCATCTGTGTATGGCTACACCTTC
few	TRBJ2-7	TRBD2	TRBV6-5	CASSYASSGKYEQYF	TGTGCCAGCAGTTACGCGTCTAGCGGGAAATACGAGCAGTACTTC
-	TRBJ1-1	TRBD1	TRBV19	CASSIGVQGVAFF	TGTGCCAGTAGTATAGGGGTACAGGGGGTTGCTTTCTTT
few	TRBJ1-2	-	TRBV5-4	CASSLGGERGYGYTF	TGTGCCAGCAGCTTGGGGGGGGAGAGGGGCTATGGCTACACCTTC
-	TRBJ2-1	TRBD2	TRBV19	CASSETSHNEQFF	TGTGCCAGTAGCGAGACTAGCCACAATGAGCAGTTCTTC